This TCR beta chain was sequenced for a study of Tregs in tolerant kidney transplant recipients. Findings and limits, study-wide: Validation in larger populations is needed because few patients were studied. Expanding Tregs on activated donor B cells appeared to best identify donor-specific TCRbeta clones. Some patients' samples used different primers over time, so nucleotide sequences weren't comparable.

This clone was observed a single time. Its target is unknown. This table comes from immunoSEQ multiplex PCR, and its TCRdb copy is limited to in-frame clones, with some not included. The sample has roughly 69,000 clones, 85% to 90% seen once; the top ten hold around 0.4%. The receptor was isolated from a human donor who received a combined kidney and bone marrow transplant. This material consisted of CD4+ T cells from blood, taken before the transplant.

The CDR3: CASSLTGTSGTEQFF. DNA for the CDR3: TGCGCCAGCAGCTTAACAGGTACTAGCGGGACTGAGCAGTTCTTC. V and J are TRBV5-1 and TRBJ2-1; 10 bases match TRBD2. Germline V CDR1 and CDR2: SGHRS, YFSETQ. J lost 9 bases, V lost 2 bases, and 8 bases had no gene match. The CDR3 sequence is 15 residues long.